The rows below give T cell receptor beta chains drawn from one sample of a study of T cell responses to AZD1222 COVID-19 vaccine. Only in-frame clones appear in the TCRdb table, and some are missing; sequencing was by immunoSEQ multiplex PCR. The data show about 140,000 clones, with more than 70% seen just once and over 2.5% held by the top ten. The sample here was peripheral blood, taken on day 0 of AZD1222 vaccination. All receptors derive from an adult in good health. CDR3s include the opening cysteine and the closing phenylalanine or tryptophan. D genes are given only for firm matches. The size entry is marked missing in some rows and otherwise reads once, few, many or a size class.

abundance,j_gene,d_gene,v_gene,CDR3aa,CDR3nt
-,TRBJ2-7,TRBD1,TRBV27,CASSATGAQGLGQYF,TGTGCCAGCAGTGCAACAGGGGCCCAGGGGTTAGGGCAGTACTTC
-,TRBJ2-3,TRBD2,TRBV5-5,CASSLVGGRATDTQYF,TGTGCCAGCAGCTTGGTGGGCGGGAGGGCCACAGATACGCAGTATTTT
-,TRBJ1-2,-,TRBV7-2,CASSPDSGYGYTF,TGTGCCAGCAGCCCGGACTCCGGGTATGGCTACACCTTC
-,TRBJ1-6,-,TRBV5-1,CASSASNNYNSPLHF,TGCGCCAGCAGCGCCTCAAACAATTATAATTCACCCCTCCACTTT
-,TRBJ1-2,TRBD1,TRBV7-2,CASSLTGLGNYGYTF,TGTGCCAGCAGCTTGACAGGGCTGGGTAACTATGGCTACACCTTC
once,TRBJ2-1,-,TRBV7-2,CASSLVLSRDGEQFF,TGTGCCAGCAGCTTAGTCCTGAGTAGGGACGGTGAGCAGTTCTTC
-,TRBJ2-2,TRBD2,TRBV7-7,CASSSRGGNTGELFF,TGTGCTAGCAGCTCCCGGGGGGGGAACACCGGGGAGCTGTTTTTT
-,TRBJ1-1,TRBD1,TRBV2,CASVGTGNTEAFF,TGTGCCAGCGTCGGGACAGGGAACACTGAAGCTTTCTTT
-,TRBJ1-6,-,TRBV7-2,CASSQEGRNNSPLHF,TGTGCCAGCAGTCAAGAGGGACGGAATAATTCACCCCTCCACTTT
-,TRBJ1-5,-,TRBV7-8,CASTPNGPGVGPQHF,TGTGCCAGCACCCCCAACGGGCCAGGGGTAGGGCCCCAGCATTTT
-,TRBJ2-3,TRBD2,TRBV7-8,CASSPGRGVDTQYF,TGTGCCAGCAGCCCCGGGAGGGGGGTAGATACGCAGTATTTT
-,TRBJ1-1,-,TRBV30,CAWSVFRGTEAFF,TGTGCCTGGAGTGTATTTAGGGGCACTGAAGCTTTCTTT
-,TRBJ1-1,-,TRBV15,CATSREGEEAFF,TGTGCCACCAGCAGAGAAGGGGAGGAAGCTTTCTTT
-,TRBJ1-2,TRBD1,TRBV6-2/TRBV6-3,CASSTTPAGTGFRGYTF,TGTGCCAGCAGTACAACCCCCGCGGGGACAGGGTTTCGTGGCTACACCTTC
-,TRBJ2-2,-,TRBV4-1,CASSPGRGRYTGELFF,TGCGCCAGCAGCCCGGGCCGGGGGCGATACACCGGGGAGCTGTTTTTT
-,TRBJ1-2,-,TRBV2,CASSREQGTGYTF,TGTGCCAGCAGCCGAGAACAGGGTACTGGCTACACCTTC
-,TRBJ1-1,-,TRBV6-5,CASLGGRTEAFF,TGTGCCAGTCTGGGGGGGAGGACTGAAGCTTTCTTT
-,TRBJ2-7,TRBD1,TRBV28,CASSPGTGRSSYEQYF,TGTGCCAGCAGTCCGGGGACAGGGCGTAGCTCCTACGAGCAGTACTTC
-,TRBJ1-4,-,TRBV7-9,CASSLGGIVNEKLFF,TGTGCCAGCAGCTTAGGGGGAATAGTTAATGAAAAACTGTTTTTT
-,TRBJ1-2,-,TRBV9,CASSVEPYYGYTF,TGTGCCAGCAGCGTAGAACCCTACTATGGCTACACCTTC
-,TRBJ1-2,TRBD1,TRBV6-2/TRBV6-3,CASSYSRGRGLDGYTF,TGTGCCAGCAGTTACTCGAGGGGCAGGGGGCTTGATGGCTACACCTTC
-,TRBJ1-2,-,TRBV20-1,CSAPDVGGYTF,TGCAGTGCTCCCGATGTTGGAGGCTACACCTTC
-,TRBJ2-5,-,TRBV7-2,CASSFSRGGINPQYF,TGTGCCAGCTCCTTTTCGAGGGGGGGCATTAATCCCCAGTACTTC
few,TRBJ1-2,-,TRBV9,CASSVDGEIRSGYTF,TGTGCCAGCAGCGTAGATGGGGAAATCAGAAGTGGCTACACCTTC
-,TRBJ1-3,TRBD1,TRBV19,CASIPIGTGLGNTIYF,TGTGCCAGTATACCCATCGGGACAGGGCTTGGAAACACCATATATTTT
once,TRBJ1-6,TRBD1,TRBV9,CASSVGPTGVNNSPLHF,TGTGCCAGCAGCGTAGGCCCGACAGGGGTTAATAATTCACCCCTCCACTTT
few,TRBJ1-4,TRBD1,TRBV6-5,CASFTGTGAEKLFF,TGTGCCAGCTTTACCGGGACAGGGGCCGAAAAACTGTTTTTT
-,TRBJ2-3,-,TRBV9,CASSVDDDTQYF,TGTGCCAGCAGCGTAGATGACGATACGCAGTATTTT
-,TRBJ2-2,-,TRBV19,CASRPSRRTGELFF,TGTGCCAGTAGGCCTAGCCGTCGGACCGGGGAGCTGTTTTTT
once,TRBJ1-6,-,TRBV5-1,CASSFGADNSPLHF,TGCGCCAGCAGCTTCGGGGCTGATAATTCACCCCTCCACTTT
-,TRBJ2-1,TRBD1,TRBV19,CASSIGDRVSNEQFF,TGTGCCAGTAGTATAGGGGACAGGGTAAGCAATGAGCAGTTCTTC